This T cell receptor (beta chain) was sequenced for a study of blood T cell repertoires in COVID-19 (dated by TCRdb to about 2020). Regarding the research as a whole: Samples from collaborators originated in the United States, Italy and Spain and spanned both the acute and convalescent phases of COVID-19. The samples were drawn from the first 160 participants of the ongoing ImmuneRACE study and from 1,254 subjects provided by 6 global collaborators. The dataset comprised deeply sampled blood TCRbeta repertoires from subjects exposed to, actively infected with, or recovered from COVID-19. The prospective study material was composed of cDNA or gDNA derived from T cells, B-cell-depleted T cells, or PBMCs. The repertoires were released in a freely available public database meant as a resource for research on the immune response to SARS-CoV-2. Sample metadata almost always included a de-identified subject ID, COVID-19 status, age in years and sex. HLA class I and class II types, where available, came from metadata supplied by the sample provider rather than from assay-based typing. Summary of the overall study and its limitations: The amount of clinical and demographic metadata varied by source and participant and was provided uncurated.

One collaborating source in Seattle enrolled patients while the patients were actively infected and followed the patients over time throughout the course of disease. Each collaborating institution followed its own protocols to collect whole blood in K2EDTA tubes. For TCRbeta analysis, collaborator samples were shipped as frozen whole blood, as isolated PBMCs, or as DNA extracted from either sample type. As to this clone: The antigen it recognizes is unknown. No per-base quality is available; no much larger clone lies one base away.

From cysteine to phenylalanine, the CDR3 is 15 amino acids long. The retained sequence is limited to the CDR3, 45 bases, with the frame set at the first base. Per the germline V gene (reference sequence), SEHNR is the CDR1 and FQNEAQ is the CDR2. V loses 6 bases at its end and J loses 1 base; junction bases beyond the gene matches: 4. TCRbeta CDR3 regions were amplified from genomic DNA using the immunoSEQ Assay, a bias-controlled multiplex PCR. As for the authors' bioinformatics: The number of nucleated cells in each sample was estimated by amplification of reference gene primers within the assay. To quantify the absolute abundance of each unique TCRbeta CDR3 rearrangement, sequence reads were collapsed and filtered. For each sample, productive Simpson clonality was calculated as the square root of Simpson's diversity index across productive rearrangements. TCRdb re-hosts the immuneACCESS table, in-frame sequences only. Its copies lack some clones; in the studies checked, an unresolved V gene accounts for under half of them, and the cause for the rest is not known. V and J calls and clone size are copied from that table; D and trimming were computed from the DNA. The sample table contains 45,000 or so clones; only one count was recorded for just under 90% of them. The ten largest account for roughly 3.8% of the sample.

The V gene is TRBV7-9 and the J gene is TRBJ1-3; 9 nucleotides in the junction match TRBD1. The receptor's source is a man in his forties with COVID-19, enrolled during active disease. Sequenced material: peripheral blood. The CDR3 in this case is CASSWDRASGNTIYF. The nucleotide sequence is given as TGTGCCAGCAGTTGGGACAGGGCATCTGGAAACACCATATATTTT.